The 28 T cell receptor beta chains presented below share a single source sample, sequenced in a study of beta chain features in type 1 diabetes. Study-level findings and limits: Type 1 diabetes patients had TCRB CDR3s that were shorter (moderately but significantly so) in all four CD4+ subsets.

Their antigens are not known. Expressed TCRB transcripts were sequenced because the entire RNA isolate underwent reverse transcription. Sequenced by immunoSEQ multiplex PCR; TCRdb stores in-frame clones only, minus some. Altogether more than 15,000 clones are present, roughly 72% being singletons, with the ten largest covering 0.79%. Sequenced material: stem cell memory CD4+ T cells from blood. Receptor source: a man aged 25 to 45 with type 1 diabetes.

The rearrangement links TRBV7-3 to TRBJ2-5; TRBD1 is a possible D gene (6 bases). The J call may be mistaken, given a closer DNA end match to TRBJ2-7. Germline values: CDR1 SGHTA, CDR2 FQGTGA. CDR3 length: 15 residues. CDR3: CASSPDPAGAYEQYF. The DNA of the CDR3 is TGTGCCAGCAGCCCCGATCCTGCAGGGGCCTACGAGCAGTACTTC.

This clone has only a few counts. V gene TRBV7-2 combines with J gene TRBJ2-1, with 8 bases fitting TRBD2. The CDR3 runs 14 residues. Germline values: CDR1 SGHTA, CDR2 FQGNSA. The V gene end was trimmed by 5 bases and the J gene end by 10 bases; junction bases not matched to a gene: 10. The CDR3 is CASSPQPGLGEQFF. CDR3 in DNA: TGTGCCAGCAGCCCTCAACCGGGACTAGGGGAGCAGTTCTTC.

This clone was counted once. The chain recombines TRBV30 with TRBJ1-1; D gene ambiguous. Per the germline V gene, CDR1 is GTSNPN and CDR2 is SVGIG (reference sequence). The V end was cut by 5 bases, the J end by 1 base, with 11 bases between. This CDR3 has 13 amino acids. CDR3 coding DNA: TGTGCCTGGGGTGAACAGCCGAACACTGAAGCTTTCTTT. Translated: CAWGEQPNTEAFF.

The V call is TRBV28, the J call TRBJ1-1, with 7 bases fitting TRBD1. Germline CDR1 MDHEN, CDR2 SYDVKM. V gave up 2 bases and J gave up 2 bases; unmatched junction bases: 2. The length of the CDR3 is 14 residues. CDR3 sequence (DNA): TGTGCCAGCAGTTTAGACAGGGTTAACACTGAAGCTTTCTTT. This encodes CASSLDRVNTEAFF.

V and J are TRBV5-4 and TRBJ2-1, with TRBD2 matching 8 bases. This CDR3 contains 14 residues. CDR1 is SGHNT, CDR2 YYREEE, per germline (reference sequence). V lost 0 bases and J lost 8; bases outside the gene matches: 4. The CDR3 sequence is CASSLAGGRDEQFF. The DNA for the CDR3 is TGTGCCAGCAGCTTGGCGGGGGGGCGGGATGAGCAGTTCTTC.

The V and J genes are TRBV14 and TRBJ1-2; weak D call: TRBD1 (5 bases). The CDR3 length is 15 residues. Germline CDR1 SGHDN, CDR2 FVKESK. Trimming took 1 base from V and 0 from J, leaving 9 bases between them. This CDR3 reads CASSQVNRPNYGYTF. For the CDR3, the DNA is TGTGCCAGCAGCCAAGTTAACAGGCCTAACTATGGCTACACCTTC.

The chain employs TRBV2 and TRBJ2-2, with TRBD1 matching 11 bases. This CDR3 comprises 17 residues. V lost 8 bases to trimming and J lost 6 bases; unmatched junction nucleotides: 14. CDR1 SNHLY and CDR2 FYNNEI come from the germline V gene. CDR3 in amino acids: CASGGTGGGIIAGELFF. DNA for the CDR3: TGTGCCAGCGGCGGGACAGGGGGTGGTATAATAGCCGGGGAGCTGTTTTTT.

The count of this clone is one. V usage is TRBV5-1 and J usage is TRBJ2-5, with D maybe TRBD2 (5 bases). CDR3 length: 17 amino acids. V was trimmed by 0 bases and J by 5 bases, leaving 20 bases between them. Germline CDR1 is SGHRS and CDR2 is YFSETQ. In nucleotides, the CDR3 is TGCGCCAGCAGCTTGGTAGCTAGGAGGTTGATTCACGAGACCCAGTACTTC. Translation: CASSLVARRLIHETQYF.

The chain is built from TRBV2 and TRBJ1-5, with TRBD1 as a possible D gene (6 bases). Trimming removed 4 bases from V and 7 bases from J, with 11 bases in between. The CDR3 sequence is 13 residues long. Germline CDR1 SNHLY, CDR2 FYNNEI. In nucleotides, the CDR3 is TGTGCCAGCAGTGGCAGGGGCGGACAGCCCCAGCATTTT. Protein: CASSGRGGQPQHF.

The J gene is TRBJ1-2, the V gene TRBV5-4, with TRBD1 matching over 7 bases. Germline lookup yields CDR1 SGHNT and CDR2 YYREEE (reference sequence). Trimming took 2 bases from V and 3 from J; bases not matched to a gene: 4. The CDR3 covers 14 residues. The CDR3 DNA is TGTGCCAGCAGCTTTCCCGACAGGGACTATGGCTACACCTTC. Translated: CASSFPDRDYGYTF.

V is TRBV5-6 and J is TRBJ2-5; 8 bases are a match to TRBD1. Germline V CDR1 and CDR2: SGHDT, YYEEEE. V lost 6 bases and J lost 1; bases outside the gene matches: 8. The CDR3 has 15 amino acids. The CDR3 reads CASNPLDRVQETQYF. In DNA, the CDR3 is TGTGCCAGCAACCCGCTGGACAGGGTCCAAGAGACCCAGTACTTC. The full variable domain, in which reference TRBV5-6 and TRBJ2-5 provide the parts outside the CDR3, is DAGVTQSPTHLIKTRGQQVTLRCSPKSGHDTVSWYQQALGQGPQFIFQYYEEEERQRGNFPDRFSGHQFPNYSSELNVNALLLGDSALYLCASNPLDRVQETQYFGPGTRLLVL.

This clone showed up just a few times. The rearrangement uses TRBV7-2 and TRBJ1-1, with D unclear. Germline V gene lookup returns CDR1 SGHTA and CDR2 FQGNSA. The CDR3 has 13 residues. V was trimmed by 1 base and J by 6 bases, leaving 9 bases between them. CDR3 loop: CASSLGESSEAFF. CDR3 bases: TGTGCCAGCAGCTTAGGCGAGTCCTCTGAAGCTTTCTTT.

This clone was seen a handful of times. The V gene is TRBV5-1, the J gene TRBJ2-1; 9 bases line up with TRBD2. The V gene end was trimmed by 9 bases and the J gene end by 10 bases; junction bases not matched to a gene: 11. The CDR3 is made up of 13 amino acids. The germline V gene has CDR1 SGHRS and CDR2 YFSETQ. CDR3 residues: CATSEAGGLEQFF. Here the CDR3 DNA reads TGCGCCACCTCGGAAGCGGGGGGCTTGGAGCAGTTCTTC.

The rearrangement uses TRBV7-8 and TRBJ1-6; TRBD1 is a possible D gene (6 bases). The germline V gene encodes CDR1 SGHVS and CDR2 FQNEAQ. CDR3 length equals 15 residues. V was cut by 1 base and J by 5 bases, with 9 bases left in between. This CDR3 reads CASSLDWDNNSPLHF. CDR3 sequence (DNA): TGTGCCAGCAGCTTAGATTGGGACAATAATTCACCCCTCCACTTT.

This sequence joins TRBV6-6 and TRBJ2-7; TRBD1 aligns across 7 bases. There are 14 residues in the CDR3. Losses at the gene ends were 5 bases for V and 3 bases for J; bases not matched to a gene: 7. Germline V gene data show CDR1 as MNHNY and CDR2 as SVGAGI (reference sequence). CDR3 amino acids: CASSAGTANYEQYF. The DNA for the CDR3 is TGTGCCAGCAGTGCCGGGACAGCCAACTACGAGCAGTACTTC.

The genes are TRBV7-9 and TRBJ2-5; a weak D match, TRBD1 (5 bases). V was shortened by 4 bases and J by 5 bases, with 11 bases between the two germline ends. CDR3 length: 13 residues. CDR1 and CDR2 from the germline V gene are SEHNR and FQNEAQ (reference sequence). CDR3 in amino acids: CASSSTGAETQYF. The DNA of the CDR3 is TGTGCCAGCAGCTCGACTGGGGCCGAGACCCAGTACTTC.

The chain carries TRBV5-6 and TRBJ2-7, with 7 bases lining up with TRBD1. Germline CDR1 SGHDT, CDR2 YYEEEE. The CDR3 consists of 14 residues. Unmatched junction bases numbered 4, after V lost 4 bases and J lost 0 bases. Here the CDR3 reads CASSADRISYEQYF. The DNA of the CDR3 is TGTGCCAGCAGCGCGGACAGGATCTCCTACGAGCAGTACTTC.

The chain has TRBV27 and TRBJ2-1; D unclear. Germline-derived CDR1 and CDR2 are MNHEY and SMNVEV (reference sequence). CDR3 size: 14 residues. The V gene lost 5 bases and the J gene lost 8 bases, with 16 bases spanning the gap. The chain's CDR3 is CASSVHRGDDEQFF. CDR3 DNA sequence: TGTGCCAGCAGTGTCCACCGCGGAGACGATGAGCAGTTCTTC.

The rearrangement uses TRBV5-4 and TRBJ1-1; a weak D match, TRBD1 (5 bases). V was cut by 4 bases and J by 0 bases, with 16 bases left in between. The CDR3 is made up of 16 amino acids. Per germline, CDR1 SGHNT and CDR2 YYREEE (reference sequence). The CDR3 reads CASSPPGGIMNTEAFF. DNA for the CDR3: TGTGCCAGCAGCCCCCCCGGGGGGATAATGAACACTGAAGCTTTCTTT.

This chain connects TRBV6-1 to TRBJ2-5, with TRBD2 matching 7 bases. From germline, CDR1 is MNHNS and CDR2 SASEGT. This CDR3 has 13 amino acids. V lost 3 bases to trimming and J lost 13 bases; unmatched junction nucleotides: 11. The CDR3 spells CASSEGGGGPLYF. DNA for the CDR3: TGTGCCAGCAGTGAGGGTGGCGGGGGTCCTCTGTACTTC.

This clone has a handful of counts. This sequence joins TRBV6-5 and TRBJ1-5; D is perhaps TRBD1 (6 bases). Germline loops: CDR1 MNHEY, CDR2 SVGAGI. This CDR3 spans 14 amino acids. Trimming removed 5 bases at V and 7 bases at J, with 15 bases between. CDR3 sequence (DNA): TGTGCCAGCAGTCCACAGGGCGGAGGCCAGCCCCAGCATTTT. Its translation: CASSPQGGGQPQHF.

CDR3 loop: CASSAGQAENEKLFF. CDR3 bases: TGCGCCAGCAGCGCGGGACAGGCAGAGAATGAAAAACTGTTTTTT. The chain joins TRBV5-1 to TRBJ1-4; 8 bases are shared with TRBD1. V lost 4 bases, J lost 5 bases, and 7 bases stayed unmatched. The CDR3 has 15 residues. CDR1 is SGHRS and CDR2 is YFSETQ in the germline V gene.

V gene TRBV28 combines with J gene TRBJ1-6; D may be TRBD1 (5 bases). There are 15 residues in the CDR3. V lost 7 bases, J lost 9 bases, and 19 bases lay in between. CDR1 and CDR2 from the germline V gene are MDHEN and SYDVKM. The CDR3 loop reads CASTIGEVFSSPLHF. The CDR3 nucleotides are TGTGCCAGCACCATAGGGGAGGTATTTAGTTCACCCCTCCACTTT.

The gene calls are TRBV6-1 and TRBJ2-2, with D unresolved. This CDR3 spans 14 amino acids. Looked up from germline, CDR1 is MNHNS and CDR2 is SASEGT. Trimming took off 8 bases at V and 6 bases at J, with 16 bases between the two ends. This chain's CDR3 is CASGRASLSGELFF. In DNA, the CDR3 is TGTGCCAGCGGGCGAGCTTCCCTGTCCGGGGAGCTGTTTTTT.

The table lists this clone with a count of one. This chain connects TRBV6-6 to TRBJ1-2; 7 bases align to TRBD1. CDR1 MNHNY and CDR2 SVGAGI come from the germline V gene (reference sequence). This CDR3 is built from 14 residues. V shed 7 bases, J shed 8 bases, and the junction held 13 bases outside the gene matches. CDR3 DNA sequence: TGTGCCAGCAACCGCAACTCAGGGGGTAAAGGCTACACCTTC. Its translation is CASNRNSGGKGYTF.

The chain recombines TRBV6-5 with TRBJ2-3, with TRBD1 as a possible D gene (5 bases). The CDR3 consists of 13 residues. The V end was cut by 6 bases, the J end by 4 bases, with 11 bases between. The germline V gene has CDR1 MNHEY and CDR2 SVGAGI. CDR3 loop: CASRDTASDTQYF. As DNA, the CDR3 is TGTGCCAGCAGGGACACGGCATCAGATACGCAGTATTTT.

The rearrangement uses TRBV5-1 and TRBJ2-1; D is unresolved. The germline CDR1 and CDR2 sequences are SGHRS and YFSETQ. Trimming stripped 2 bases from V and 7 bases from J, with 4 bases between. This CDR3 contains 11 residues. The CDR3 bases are TGCGCCAGCAGCTTTCTAAATGAGCAGTTCTTC. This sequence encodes CASSFLNEQFF.

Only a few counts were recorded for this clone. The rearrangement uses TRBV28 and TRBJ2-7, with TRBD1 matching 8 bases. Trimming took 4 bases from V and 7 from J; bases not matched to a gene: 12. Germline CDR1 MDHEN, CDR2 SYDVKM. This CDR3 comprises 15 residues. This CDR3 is CASSSPSDRDGEQYF. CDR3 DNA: TGTGCCAGCAGTTCCCCATCGGACAGGGACGGAGAGCAGTACTTC.